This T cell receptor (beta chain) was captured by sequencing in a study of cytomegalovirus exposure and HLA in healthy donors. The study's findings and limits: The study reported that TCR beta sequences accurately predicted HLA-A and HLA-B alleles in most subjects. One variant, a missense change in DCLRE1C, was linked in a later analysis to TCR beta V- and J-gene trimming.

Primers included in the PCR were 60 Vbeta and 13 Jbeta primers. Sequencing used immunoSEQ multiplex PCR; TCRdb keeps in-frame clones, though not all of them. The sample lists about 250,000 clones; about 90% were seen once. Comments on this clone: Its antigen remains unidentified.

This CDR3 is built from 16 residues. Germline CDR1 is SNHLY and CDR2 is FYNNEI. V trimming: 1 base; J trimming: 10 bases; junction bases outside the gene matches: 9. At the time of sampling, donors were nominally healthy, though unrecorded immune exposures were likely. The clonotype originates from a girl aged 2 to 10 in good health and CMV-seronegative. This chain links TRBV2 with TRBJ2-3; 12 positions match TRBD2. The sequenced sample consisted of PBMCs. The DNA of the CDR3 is TGTGCCAGCAGTGAAGTTCGACTAGCGGGAGCTGGGTCGCAGTATTTT. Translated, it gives CASSEVRLAGAGSQYF.